Here is one T cell receptor (beta chain) with its context. The specificity of this receptor is unknown. The input lacks base qualities; no much larger clone sits a single base away. The data are from a study of T cells in localized non-small cell lung cancer (dated by TCRdb to 2019 to 2021). Concerning the study at large: Comparing tumors with uninvolved tumor-adjacent lungs, the study looked at the T cell repertoires of 236 patients with early-stage NSCLC. The cohort comprised 200 to 300 treatment-naïve NSCLC patients with resected, localized lung tumors. NSCLC patients had a mean age of around 70 years, and fewer than 150 were male and 107 female.

Study-wide findings and limitations: The highest T cell clonality was observed in uninvolved tumor-adjacent lung, where clonality exceeded that of tumor, suggesting that antigenic responses were more focused in uninvolved tumor-adjacent lung. Because of the exploratory design, TCR variables were selected using unadjusted p-values without false-discovery rate correction. Of the top 100 tumor clones, a median of approximately 60 were detected in paired uninvolved adjacent lung; roughly 26 were also among that lung's top 100. Longer overall survival was associated with higher blood T cell density, whereas shorter survival was associated with higher adjacent-lung clonality. Because multi-region tumor sequencing was not done, intratumor heterogeneity could not be ruled out.

The immunoSEQ Assay was used to sequence TCR beta CDR3 regions from DNA. The study's own analysis went as follows. To compute T cell density, TCR beta template counts were normalized to usable DNA, which was estimated by amplifying housekeeping genes. The preseqR package was used to estimate richness by extrapolating to 400,000 templates for PBMC samples and to 120,000 templates for tissue samples. Clonality was defined by subtracting Pielou's evenness from one. To identify tissue-enriched TCRs, differential abundance testing was run on productive amino-acid clonotypes with a minimum total count of 5 and an alpha of 0.1. Repertoire overlap between compartments was quantified with the Jaccard Index and Morisita Overlap Index. GLIPH grouped TCR beta CDR3s together with public tetramer-defined viral CDR3s, and a viral motif had to include at least three viral sequences and show V-gene enrichment. The source is immuneACCESS, and TCRdb retained only in-frame sequences with V and J called. Part of the clones is not carried over; for the studies checked, unresolved V genes explain less than half of this, and the remainder is unexplained. That table gives V, J and clone size, and the DNA gave D and trimming. This sample lists 75,000 to 95,000 clones; roughly 89% were detected once. The ten largest account for around 14% of the sample.

At diagnosis, peripheral blood, uninvolved tumor-adjacent lung and tumor were collected and stored as a combination of fresh-frozen and FFPE material. For TCR repertoire profiling, blood samples were analyzed as peripheral blood mononuclear cells. The sample here was peripheral blood, taken before any cancer treatment. This clonotype was obtained from a man aged 35 to 70 with stage I squamous cell lung carcinoma.

The nucleotides are TGTGCCAGTACGGGAAAGGGTCGGTTGGATTCACCCCTCCACTTT. This is translated as CASTGKGRLDSPLHF. The chain was built from TRBV19 and TRBJ1-6, with the D gene not confidently named. Reading the germline V gene (reference sequence) gives CDR1 LNHDA and CDR2 SQIVND. The junction shows trimming of 7 bases on V and 8 bases on J, plus 18 bases between the germline ends. Including cysteine and phenylalanine, the CDR3 has 15 amino acids. Here the CDR3 DNA is all that survives: 45 bases in frame from base 1.